This passage covers 19 T cell receptor beta chains from one sample sequenced in a study of type 1 regulatory T cells (dated by TCRdb to the early 2020s). The sample was run on an Illumina MiSeq. In-frame beta chains were kept once TCRdb had trimmed the public reads at Q25 with fastp and called clones with MiXCR. Every distinct CDR3 protein forms one entry, paired with its most common genes and DNA. This sample gives fewer than 70,000 distinct CDR3 sequences in total; 50% to 70% of them show up just once. The ten largest clones capture 7.6% of the sample. No antigen has been assigned to these receptors. Sequencing was done on a sample of cultured T cells, either the whole culture or a sorted T cell fraction (not recorded which). Taken with the paper, the label for cell subset or site translates to: Tr1-enriched cell product generated in vitro against host alloantigens. Receptors were obtained from a human donor in good health.

The genes are TRBV6-2 or TRBV6-3 and TRBJ1-2; no firm D call. Trimming shortened V by 0 bases and J by 10 bases, and 9 bases separated the two germline ends. The CDR3 sequence is 12 residues long. Germline values: CDR1 MNHEY, CDR2 SVGEGT. The CDR3: CASSYSNDDYTF. CDR3 DNA: TGTGCCAGCAGTTACTCAAATGATGACTACACCTTC.

By sample fraction, this clonotype is medium-sized (0.01 to 0.1%). This sequence joins TRBV24-1 and TRBJ2-1, with 11 nucleotides matching TRBD1. CDR1 is KGHDR, CDR2 SFDVKD, per germline. The CDR3 contains 16 residues. The trim removed 4 bases at V and 6 bases at J, leaving 7 bases unmatched. CDR3 DNA: TGTGCCACCAGTGACCCGGGACAGGGGGTAAGCAATGAGCAGTTCTTC. Protein product: CATSDPGQGVSNEQFF.

V gene TRBV10-2 combines with J gene TRBJ2-7; the match to TRBD2 covers 12 bases. The CDR3 is 15 amino acids. CDR1 and CDR2 from the germline V gene are WSHSY and SAAADI. The ends lost 6 bases at V and 4 bases at J; junction bases unmatched: 7. CDR3 sequence (DNA): TGCGCCAGCAGGCCGACTAGCGGGGGACCTTACGAGCAGTACTTC. It encodes CASRPTSGGPYEQYF.

The CDR3 region is CASSLKRTGSGNTIYF. In DNA, the CDR3 is TGTGCCAGCAGCTTAAAACGGACAGGCTCTGGAAACACCATATATTTT. The chain links TRBV7-2 to TRBJ1-3; 7 nucleotides align to TRBD1. Germline V gene sequence: CDR1 SGHTA, CDR2 FQGNSA. J was trimmed by 0 bases and V by 2 bases; bases with no gene match: 4. The CDR3 has 16 residues.

This clonotype was seen more than once but under ten times. The chain carries TRBV20-1 and TRBJ2-7, with D perhaps matching TRBD2 (6 bases). Germline V gene sequence: CDR1 DFQATT, CDR2 SNEGSKA (reference sequence). This CDR3 is built from 13 residues. Trimming shortened V by 6 bases and J by 5 bases, and 17 bases separated the two germline ends. CDR3 in DNA: TGCAGTGCCCAGGTCCTAGGGAGGCACGAGCAGTACTTC. It translates to CSAQVLGRHEQYF.

The V call is TRBV4-1, the J call TRBJ1-1; 8 bases map to TRBD1. The germline CDR1 and CDR2 sequences are MGHRA and YSYEKL. This CDR3 comprises 16 residues. J lost 1 base, V lost 6 bases, and 10 bases had no gene match. DNA of the CDR3: TGCGCCAGCAGACGTCCCGGGACAGGAACGAACACTGAAGCTTTCTTT. Translation: CASRRPGTGTNTEAFF.

As DNA, the CDR3 is TGTGCCAGCAGCTTAGATAGTCGGGTTGCAGAGACCCAGTACTTC. Translating gives CASSLDSRVAETQYF. This chain links TRBV7-9 with TRBJ2-5, with no clear D. V dropped 1 base and J dropped 4 bases, with 13 bases sitting between them. The length of the CDR3 is 15 residues. Germline values: CDR1 SEHNR, CDR2 FQNEAQ (reference sequence).

V usage is TRBV18 and J usage is TRBJ2-1; D is tentatively TRBD1 or TRBD2 (6 bases each). Deletions cut 3 bases from V and 9 bases from J, with 12 bases between. The CDR3 is made up of 13 amino acids. Germline CDR1 is KGHSH and CDR2 is LQKENI. The CDR3 here is CASSPLEGGEQFF. The CDR3 DNA reads as TGTGCCAGCTCACCGTTAGAGGGGGGTGAGCAGTTCTTC. Filled out from reference TRBV18 and TRBJ2-1, the complete variable domain reads NAGVMQNPRHLVRRRGQEARLRCSPMKGHSHVYWYRQLPEEGLKFMVYLQKENIIDESGMPKERFSAEFPKEGPSILRIQQVVRGDSAAYFCASSPLEGGEQFFGPGTRLTVL.

V gene TRBV30 combines with J gene TRBJ2-2; D possibly corresponds to TRBD2 (5 bases). The CDR3 is made up of 14 amino acids. Trimming shortened V by 2 bases and J by 1 base, and 8 bases separated the two germline ends. From germline, CDR1 is GTSNPN and CDR2 SVGIG (reference sequence). In DNA form, the CDR3 reads TGTGCCTGGAGTAACGGGATGAACACCGGGGAGCTGTTTTTT. Its translation is CAWSNGMNTGELFF.

The V call is TRBV2, the J call TRBJ2-1; unclear D gene. Trimming cost V 0 bases and J 10 bases, with 10 bases left between them. Germline V gene sequence: CDR1 SNHLY, CDR2 FYNNEI. CDR3 length equals 13 residues. The CDR3 region is CASSEAGSGEQFF. The CDR3 DNA follows: TGTGCCAGCAGTGAAGCGGGCTCGGGCGAGCAGTTCTTC.

The chain couples TRBV5-1 to TRBJ2-2; no definite D call. The CDR3 is 13 amino acids. The germline CDR1 and CDR2 sequences are SGHRS and YFSETQ. The V end was cut by 0 bases, the J end by 5 bases, with 5 bases between. The CDR3 DNA reads TGCGCCAGCAGCTTGGACGGGACCGGGGAGCTGTTTTTT. This sequence encodes CASSLDGTGELFF.

V is TRBV9 and J is TRBJ1-3; the D is unclear. The germline CDR1 and CDR2 sequences are SGDLS and YYNGEE. Trimming stripped 6 bases from V and 2 bases from J, with 9 bases between. This CDR3 comprises 13 residues. The CDR3 here is CASTPRAGNTIYF. CDR3 nucleotide sequence: TGTGCCAGCACCCCGAGGGCTGGAAACACCATATATTTT. Full variable domain (missing parts from reference TRBV9 and TRBJ1-3): DSGVTQTPKHLITATGQRVTLRCSPRSGDLSVYWYQQSLDQGLQFLIQYYNGEERAKGNILERFSAQQFPDLHSELNLSSLELGDSALYFCASTPRAGNTIYFGEGSWLTVV.

V gene TRBV7-9 combines with J gene TRBJ2-3; weak D call: TRBD2 (5 bases). Germline CDR1 and CDR2: SEHNR and FQNEAQ (reference sequence). Deletions cut 6 bases from V and 2 bases from J, with 12 bases between. CDR3 length: 14 residues. DNA of the CDR3: TGTGCCAGCAGTTATAGACGGGACACAGATACGCAGTATTTT. This translates into CASSYRRDTDTQYF.

The V and J genes are TRBV6-2 or TRBV6-3 and TRBJ1-5, with D possibly TRBD1 on 5 matching bases. Germline assignment: CDR1 MNHEY and CDR2 SVGEGT. This CDR3 has 14 amino acids. V was shortened by 6 bases and J by 2 bases, with 11 bases between the two germline ends. The chain's CDR3 is CASRDATGNQPQHF. The CDR3 DNA reads TGTGCCAGCAGGGACGCGACAGGCAATCAGCCCCAGCATTTT.

The J gene is TRBJ1-2, the V gene TRBV5-1; no clear D. Trimming stripped 1 base from V and 10 bases from J, with 11 bases between. The CDR3 spans 12 residues. Germline assignment: CDR1 SGHRS and CDR2 YFSETQ. The CDR3 nucleotides are TGCGCCAGCAGCTTGTCGGGTCTCGACTACACCTTC. Translating it yields CASSLSGLDYTF.

The sample holds a few counts of this clonotype. The chain has TRBV27 and TRBJ1-2; maybe TRBD1 (6 bases). V lost 4 bases and J 2 bases, leaving 11 bases between the germline ends. The CDR3 spans 14 residues. CDR1 and CDR2 from the germline V gene are MNHEY and SMNVEV (reference sequence). The chain's CDR3 is CASSSQGGNYGYTF. CDR3 bases: TGTGCCAGCAGTTCACAGGGAGGAAACTATGGCTACACCTTC.

The chain employs TRBV4-3 and TRBJ2-6, with a weak D call TRBD1 (5 bases). Germline CDR1 is LGHNA and CDR2 is YSLEER. Trimming removed 1 base at V and 0 bases at J, with 13 bases between. This CDR3 has 18 residues. In DNA form, the CDR3 reads TGCGCCAGCAGCCAAGTGACACAGGTCCTCTCTGGGGCCAACGTCCTGACTTTC. As protein: CASSQVTQVLSGANVLTF.

This clonotype was seen a few times. The genes are TRBV3-1 and TRBJ2-1; D uncertain. The CDR3 extends over 11 amino acids. V lost 7 bases and J lost 10, with 11 bases in between. Germline-derived CDR1 and CDR2 are LGHDT and YNNKEL (reference sequence). CDR3 DNA sequence: TGTGCCAGCAAGAGATCATCAGAGCAGTTCTTC. Protein product: CASKRSSEQFF.

The CDR3 DNA is TGTGCCAGCAGTAAACAGGGGCAAGAGACCCAGTACTTC. It is translated as CASSKQGQETQYF. V gene TRBV27 combines with J gene TRBJ2-5, with 7 bases aligning to TRBD1. Per the germline V gene, CDR1 is MNHEY and CDR2 is SMNVEV (reference sequence). There are 13 residues in the CDR3. Trimming took 5 bases from V and 2 from J; bases not matched to a gene: 2.